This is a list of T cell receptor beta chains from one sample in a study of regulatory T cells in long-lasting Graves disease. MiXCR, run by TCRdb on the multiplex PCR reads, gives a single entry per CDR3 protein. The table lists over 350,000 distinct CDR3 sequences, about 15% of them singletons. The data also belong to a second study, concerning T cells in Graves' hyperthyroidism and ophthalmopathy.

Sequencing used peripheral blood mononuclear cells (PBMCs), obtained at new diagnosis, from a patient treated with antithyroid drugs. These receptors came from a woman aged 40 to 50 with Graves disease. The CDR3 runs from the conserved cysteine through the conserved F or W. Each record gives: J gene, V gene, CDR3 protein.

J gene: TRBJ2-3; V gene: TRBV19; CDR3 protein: CASTKSGIGTDTQYF
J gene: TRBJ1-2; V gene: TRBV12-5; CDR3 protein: CAGGLGGTGSGYTF
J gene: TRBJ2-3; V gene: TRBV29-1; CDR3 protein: CSVTGLAGEADTQYF
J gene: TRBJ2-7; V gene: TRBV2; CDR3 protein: CASSTSGDYEQYF
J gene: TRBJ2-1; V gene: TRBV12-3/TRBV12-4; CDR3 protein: CASSWRFRSSPGSSYNEQFF
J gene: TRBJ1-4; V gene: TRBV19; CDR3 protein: CASSTGPDRGNEKLFF
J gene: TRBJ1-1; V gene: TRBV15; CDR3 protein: CATSRGGQEAFF
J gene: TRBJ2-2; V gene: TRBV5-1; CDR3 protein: CASSLEVAGGTGGLFF
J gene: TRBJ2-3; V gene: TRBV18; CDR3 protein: CANSRGAGSTDTQYF
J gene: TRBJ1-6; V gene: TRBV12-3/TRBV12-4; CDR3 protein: CASMLDRVNSPLHF
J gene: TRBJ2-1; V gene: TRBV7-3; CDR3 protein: CASSLREGYNEQFF
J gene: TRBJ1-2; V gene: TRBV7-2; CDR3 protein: CASSLEARGNYGYTF
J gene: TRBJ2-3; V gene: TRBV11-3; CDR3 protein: CASSLVVSGATDTQYF
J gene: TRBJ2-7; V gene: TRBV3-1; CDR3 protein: CASSQALARDEQYF
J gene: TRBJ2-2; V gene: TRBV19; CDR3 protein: CASSKGTYETGELFF
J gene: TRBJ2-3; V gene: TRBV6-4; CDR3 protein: CASGGLAEGCTDTQYF
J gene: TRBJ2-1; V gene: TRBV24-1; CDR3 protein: CATSDPGGSSYNEQFF
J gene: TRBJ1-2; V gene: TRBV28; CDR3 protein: CASSPWGTGRFGYTF
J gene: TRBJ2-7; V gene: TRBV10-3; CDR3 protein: CAISLGTGGEQYF
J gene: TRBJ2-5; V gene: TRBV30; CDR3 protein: CAASSQETQYF
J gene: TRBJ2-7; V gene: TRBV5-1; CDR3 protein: CASSPGTSGLYEQYF
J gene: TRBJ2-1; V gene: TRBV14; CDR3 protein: CASSQEGFPLNEQFF
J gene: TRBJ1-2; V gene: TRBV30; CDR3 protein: CAWSSRGLNYGYTF
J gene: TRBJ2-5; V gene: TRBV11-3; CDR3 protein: CASSLVRGTETQYF
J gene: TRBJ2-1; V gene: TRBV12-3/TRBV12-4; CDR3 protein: CASSPVPLGADEQFF
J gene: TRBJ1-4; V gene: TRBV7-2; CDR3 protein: CASSLGGQGGKLFF
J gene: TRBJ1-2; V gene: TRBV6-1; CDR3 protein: CASSPGPGGGYTF
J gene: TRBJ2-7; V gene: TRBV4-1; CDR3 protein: CASSQDPVREQYF
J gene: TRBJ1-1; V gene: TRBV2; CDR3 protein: CASSDQKENTEAFF
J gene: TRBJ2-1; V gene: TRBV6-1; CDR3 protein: CASSQDRASYNEQFF
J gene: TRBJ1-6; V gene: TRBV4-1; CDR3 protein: CASSQDFGTGAYNSPLHF
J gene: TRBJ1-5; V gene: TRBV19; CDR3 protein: CASSIARGGGYSNQPQHF
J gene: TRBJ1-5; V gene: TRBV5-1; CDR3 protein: CASKLTGANQPQHF
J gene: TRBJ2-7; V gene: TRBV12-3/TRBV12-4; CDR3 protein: CASSFPSGRDEQYF
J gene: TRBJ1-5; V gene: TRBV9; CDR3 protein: CASSRGASNQPQHF
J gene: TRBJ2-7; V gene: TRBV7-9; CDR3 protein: CATPMRRNYEQYF
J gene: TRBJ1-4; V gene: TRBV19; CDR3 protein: CASSYQFPEGKLFF
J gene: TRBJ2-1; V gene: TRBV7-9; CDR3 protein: CASSSHRLAVHNEQFF
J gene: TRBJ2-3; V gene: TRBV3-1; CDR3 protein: CASSHSGGRNTQYF
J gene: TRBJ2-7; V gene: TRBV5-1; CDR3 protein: CASSMDRGIYEQYF
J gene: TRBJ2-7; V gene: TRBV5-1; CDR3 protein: CASSLGDGVYEQYF
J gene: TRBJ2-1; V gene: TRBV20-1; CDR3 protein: CSARPPGLSLEQFF
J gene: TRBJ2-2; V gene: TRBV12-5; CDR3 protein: CASGSPLAGGNTGELFF
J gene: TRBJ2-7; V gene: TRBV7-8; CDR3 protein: CASSPGLRRQYF
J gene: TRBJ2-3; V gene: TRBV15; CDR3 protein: CATSRDRTGYTDTQYF
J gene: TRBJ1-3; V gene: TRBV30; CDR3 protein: CAPRDGANSGNTIYF
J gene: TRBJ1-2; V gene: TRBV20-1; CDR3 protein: CSASDLYGYTF
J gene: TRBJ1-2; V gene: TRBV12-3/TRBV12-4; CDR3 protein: CASSFGGTGGANYGYTF
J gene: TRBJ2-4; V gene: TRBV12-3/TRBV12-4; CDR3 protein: CASSLWGTSAKNIQYF
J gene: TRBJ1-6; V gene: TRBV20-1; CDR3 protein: CSAQYRIDNSPLHF
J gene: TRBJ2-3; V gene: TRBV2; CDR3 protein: CAGGRGGTDTQYF